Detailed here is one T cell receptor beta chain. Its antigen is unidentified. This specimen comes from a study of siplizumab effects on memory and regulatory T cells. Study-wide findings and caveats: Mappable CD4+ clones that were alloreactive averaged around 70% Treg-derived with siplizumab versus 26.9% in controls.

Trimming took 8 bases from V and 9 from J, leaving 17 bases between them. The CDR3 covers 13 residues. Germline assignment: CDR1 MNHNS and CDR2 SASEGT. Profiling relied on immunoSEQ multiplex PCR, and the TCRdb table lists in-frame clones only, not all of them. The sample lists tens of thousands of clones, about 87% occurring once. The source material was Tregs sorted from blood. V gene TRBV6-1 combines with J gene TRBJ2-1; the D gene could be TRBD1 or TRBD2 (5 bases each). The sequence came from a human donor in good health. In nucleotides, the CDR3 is TGTGCCAGCCTGGGACCGACGGTTGGTGAGCAGTTCTTC. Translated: CASLGPTVGEQFF.